The rows below give T cell receptor beta chains drawn from one sample of a study of CD8 T cells in Susac syndrome. Via MiXCR, TCRdb re-called the immunoSEQ multiplex PCR reads, giving one row per CDR3 protein. The table lists about 200,000 distinct CDR3 sequences, roughly 96% of them singletons. The sample consisted of CD4+ T cells from PBMCs. The receptors here all came from a human donor with multiple sclerosis. The CDR3 runs from the conserved cysteine through the conserved F or W. D genes are given only for firm matches. Only some rows state a clone size, as once, few, many or a class for expanded clones.

>.|TRBV12-3/TRBV12-4|.|TRBJ2-5
TGTGCCAGCAGTCGAACCCGGACCTTCGCCCAAGAGACCCAGTACTTC
CASSRTRTFAQETQYF
>.|TRBV2|.|TRBJ2-3
TGTGCCAGCGTACGGGGCGGGTTCACAGATACGCAGTATTTT
CASVRGGFTDTQYF
>once|TRBV20-1|TRBD2|TRBJ2-7
TGCAGTGCTATTAGGAGACTAGCGGGTGGGGAGCAGTACTTC
CSAIRRLAGGEQYF
>.|TRBV20-1|.|TRBJ1-4
TGCAGTGCTAGGGACAGTAGATCGACTAATGAAAAACTGTTTTTT
CSARDSRSTNEKLFF
>.|TRBV24-1|TRBD1|TRBJ2-3
TGTGCCACTGGACAGGGGGCAGGAGATACGCAGTATTTT
CATGQGAGDTQYF
>.|TRBV7-2|.|TRBJ1-3
TGTGCCAGCAGCCCTGCTTCCTCTGGAAACACCATATATTTT
CASSPASSGNTIYF
>.|TRBV5-1|.|TRBJ2-4
TGCGCCAGCAGCTTGGAGGCGGCGGGAAACATTCAGTACTTC
CASSLEAAGNIQYF
>.|TRBV9|TRBD1|TRBJ2-2
TGTGCCAGCAACAGCGTATTGACAGGGGTTAGCACCGGGGAGCTGTTTTTT
CASNSVLTGVSTGELFF
>.|TRBV29-1|.|TRBJ1-3
TGCAGCGTTGGGTCGGGCAGCTCTGGAAACACCATATATTTT
CSVGSGSSGNTIYF
>.|TRBV27|TRBD1|TRBJ2-2
TGTGCCAGCAGTTTCAGGACAGGGTCTACCACCGGGGAGCTGTTTTTT
CASSFRTGSTTGELFF
>.|TRBV30|.|TRBJ2-1
TGTGCCTGGAGTGTTTGGGTAGCCAGGGAGCAGTTCTTC
CAWSVWVAREQFF
>.|TRBV30|TRBD1|TRBJ1-1
TGTGCCTGGAGTAGGACAGGGGGAACTGAAGCTTTCTTT
CAWSRTGGTEAFF
>.|TRBV30|.|TRBJ1-2
TGTGCCTGGCAGGGGAATTACCATGGCTACACCTTC
CAWQGNYHGYTF
>.|TRBV27|TRBD2|TRBJ2-5
TGTGCCAGCAGTTCGGCGGGAGTTGGTCAAGAGACCCAGTACTTC
CASSSAGVGQETQYF
>.|TRBV19|TRBD1|TRBJ2-5
TGTGCCAGTAGCCCACAGGGGGCGCGGCAAGAGACCCAGTACTTC
CASSPQGARQETQYF
>few|TRBV2|.|TRBJ2-1
TGTGCCAGCAGTCTCGACAGCAATGAGCAGTTCTTC
CASSLDSNEQFF
>.|TRBV18|.|TRBJ1-6
TGTGCCAGCTTAACTGACGGTAATTCACCCCTCCACTTT
CASLTDGNSPLHF
>.|TRBV5-1|.|TRBJ2-7
TGCGCCAGCAGCTTGGACCAGGGCTCCTACGAGCAGTACTTC
CASSLDQGSYEQYF
>.|TRBV30|.|TRBJ2-5
TGTGCCTGGAGTCGGCAGGTCCTTGAGACCCAGTACTTC
CAWSRQVLETQYF
>.|TRBV24-1|.|TRBJ1-2
TGTGCCACCAGTGAAAGGAACACCTATGGCTACACCTTC
CATSERNTYGYTF
>.|TRBV30|TRBD1|TRBJ1-1
TGTGCCTGGAGAAGACAGGGAGGGAACACTGAAGCTTTCTTT
CAWRRQGGNTEAFF
>.|TRBV29-1|.|TRBJ1-1
TGCAGCGTTGAGGAGGGGACTGAAGCTTTCTTT
CSVEEGTEAFF
>.|TRBV24-1|.|TRBJ2-1
TGTGCCACCAGTGAGTCGTACAATGAGCAGTTCTTC
CATSESYNEQFF
>.|TRBV7-9|TRBD2|TRBJ2-3
TGTGCCAGCAGCCCGGGGACTAGCGGGGGTTTCCCGCAGTATTTT
CASSPGTSGGFPQYF
>once|TRBV7-3|.|TRBJ1-6
TGTGCCAGCAGCTCGGGGGACTTGGATAATTCACCCCTCCACTTT
CASSSGDLDNSPLHF
>.|TRBV3-1|.|TRBJ2-5
TGTGCCAGCAGTAATTTACAAGAGACCCAGTACTTC
CASSNLQETQYF
>.|TRBV2|.|TRBJ1-2
TGTGCCTGCAAGAGACAGCCCGACGGCTACACCTTC
CACKRQPDGYTF
>.|TRBV19|.|TRBJ1-1
TGTGCCAGTAGTATATCCGGGGATACTGAAGCTTTCTTT
CASSISGDTEAFF
>.|TRBV7-6|TRBD1|TRBJ1-4
TGTGCCAGCAGCTTACTTAGTACCCTGACAGGGGGTTATGAAAAACTGTTTTTT
CASSLLSTLTGGYEKLFF
>.|TRBV3-1|TRBD2|TRBJ2-1
TGTGCCAGCGCCGGACTAGCGGGGATTTACAATGAGCAGTTCTTC
CASAGLAGIYNEQFF
>.|TRBV20-1|.|TRBJ1-1
TGCAGTGCTACGCAGGACGGTTTCTTT
CSATQDGFF
>.|TRBV29-1|TRBD1|TRBJ1-1
TGCAGCGTTGGTAGGAGACAGGGAGCCGCCCCTGAAGCTTTCTTT
CSVGRRQGAAPEAFF
>.|TRBV27|TRBD1|TRBJ1-1
TGTGCCAGCAGTGTGGGACAGCATATGAACACTGAAGCTTTCTTT
CASSVGQHMNTEAFF
>.|TRBV5-1|TRBD2|TRBJ2-1
TGCGCCAGCAGTCCCCGGGACTGGCGGGAGAGTGAGCAGTTCTTC
CASSPRDWRESEQFF
>.|TRBV20-1|.|TRBJ2-1
TGCAGTGCTAACCCGGACTCCTACAATGAGCAGTTCTTC
CSANPDSYNEQFF
>.|TRBV29-1|.|TRBJ2-5
TGCAGCGGCCGGTGGGGGGAAGAGACCCAGTACTTC
CSGRWGEETQYF
>.|TRBV4-1|.|TRBJ2-7
TGCGCCAGCAGCCATCTACAGGGTTTCTCCTACGAGCAGTACTTC
CASSHLQGFSYEQYF
>once|TRBV20-1|.|TRBJ2-2
TGCAGTGCTAGAGATGATAGGGGTTCATGGACCGGGGAGCTGTTTTTT
CSARDDRGSWTGELFF
>.|TRBV7-2|.|TRBJ2-7
TGTGCCAGCAGCTTAGCGGGGGGAATCTACGAGCAGTACTTC
CASSLAGGIYEQYF
>.|TRBV27|TRBD1|TRBJ2-3
TGTGCCAGCACCCTAGGAGGGACAGGGGATGCGCAGTATTTT
CASTLGGTGDAQYF
>.|TRBV29-1|.|TRBJ2-2
TGCAGCGTCCTCAGGGCGAGCACCGGGGAGCTGTTTTTT
CSVLRASTGELFF
>.|TRBV9|.|TRBJ1-2
TGTGCCAGCAGCGTAGGAGGCCGTGTGGACTATGGCTACACCTTC
CASSVGGRVDYGYTF
>.|TRBV19|.|TRBJ2-6
TGTGCCAGTAATTGGCGGCACTCTGGGGCCAACGTCCTGACTTTC
CASNWRHSGANVLTF
>few|TRBV5-6|TRBD1|TRBJ2-7
TGTGCCAGCAGCTTGAGACAGGGGACGTACGAGCAGTACTTC
CASSLRQGTYEQYF
>.|TRBV4-1|.|TRBJ2-1
TGCGCCAGCAGCCAAGATGGGGGGCCCAATGAGCAGTTCTTC
CASSQDGGPNEQFF
>.|TRBV3-1|.|TRBJ1-1
TGTGCCAGCAGCCAACGGAGAAACACTGAAGCTTTCTTT
CASSQRRNTEAFF